Listed below are T cell receptor beta chains from one sample, sequenced in a study of cytomegalovirus exposure and HLA in healthy donors. Sequencing used immunoSEQ multiplex PCR; TCRdb keeps in-frame clones, though not all of them. The table has over 150,000 clones, 75% to 80% seen once. The specimen was PBMCs. The source is a woman aged 40 to 50 in good health and CMV-seropositive. CDR3s include the opening cysteine and the closing phenylalanine or tryptophan.

CANNVPRLAGDNEQFF	16	TRBJ2-1	TRBV7-9
CASSSGTGGGREKLFF	16	TRBJ1-4	TRBV4-1
CASSFQTSGYEQYF	14	TRBJ2-7	TRBV6-5
CASSAGQAESQPQHF	15	TRBJ1-5	TRBV6-1
CAISDRQGANEQYF	14	TRBJ2-7	TRBV10-3
CASSYSGQENYEQYF	15	TRBJ2-7	TRBV6-5
CASRGQGRDTQYF	13	TRBJ2-3	TRBV19
CASMYTSSNQPQHF	14	TRBJ1-5	TRBV6-1
CASSLDGRLQEQYF	14	TRBJ2-7	TRBV7-2
CASSDTPGSLDNEQFF	16	TRBJ2-1	TRBV27
CASSRMGQQETQYF	14	TRBJ2-5	TRBV7-9
CASTPGRGLGAKNIQYF	17	TRBJ2-4	TRBV10-2
CASSLTGATEAFF	13	TRBJ1-1	TRBV5-4
CAWGRVYSNQPQHF	14	TRBJ1-5	TRBV30
CASASRIDYEQYF	13	-	TRBV2
CASGLAPGRDTEAFF	15	TRBJ1-1	TRBV12-5
CASRTGGVGNTIYF	14	TRBJ1-3	TRBV6-5
CASSPGTGFEAFF	13	TRBJ1-1	TRBV7-9
CASSPLGLLGQVGNGYTF	18	TRBJ1-2	TRBV28
CASSGQNSNQPQHF	14	TRBJ1-5	TRBV6-5
CASSATGNQPQHF	13	TRBJ1-5	TRBV21-1
CASSLNSYEQYF	12	TRBJ2-7	TRBV7-9
CASSQDPGGLGGGQETQYF	19	TRBJ2-5	TRBV4-2
CASSLEPSGGETQYF	15	TRBJ2-5	TRBV7-7
CASSPIPDNEQYF	13	TRBJ2-7	TRBV11-3
CASSLARGTDTQYF	14	TRBJ2-3	TRBV7-2
CASSRGGGNQPQHF	14	TRBJ1-5	TRBV7-2
CAWSGHDRTYGYTF	14	TRBJ1-2	TRBV30
CASSQDRSQTSLTF	14	TRBJ1-2	TRBV4-3